The T cell receptor beta chain under discussion was sequenced for a study of T cells after somatic rescue of genetic block. Germline V gives CDR1 SGDLS, CDR2 YYNGEE. The V gene end was trimmed by 3 bases and the J gene end by 5 bases; junction bases not matched to a gene: 3. The CDR3 has 13 amino acids. Sequencing was performed with immunoSEQ multiplex PCR; in TCRdb, only in-frame clones are kept and a portion is missing. The top ten clones hold approximately 0.073% of a sample with around 50,000 clones, around 96% of them seen once. This clonotype was obtained from a child less than two years old. The V call is TRBV9, the J call TRBJ1-1, with 8 nucleotides matching TRBD1. What was sequenced was peripheral blood mononuclear cells (PBMCs). CDR3: CASSATGETEAFF. For the CDR3, the DNA is TGTGCCAGCAGCGCGACAGGGGAGACTGAAGCTTTCTTT.